Reported below is one T cell receptor (beta chain). The antigen remains undetermined. These data originate in a study of T cell responses to AZD1222 COVID-19 vaccine. The study's findings and limits: Females made up more of the donors, who were largely white British, and clonal diversity may have come out too low.

Assay used: immunoSEQ multiplex PCR; TCRdb lists only in-frame clones, some missing. The sample yields 100,000 to 150,000 clones, around 90% seen once. With V trimmed by 7 bases and J by 0 bases, 20 bases remained unmatched. This CDR3 contains 20 residues. Per germline, CDR1 LNHDA and CDR2 SQIVND (reference sequence). This sequence was found in an adult in good health. The chain combines TRBV19 with TRBJ1-4; 7 positions match TRBD1. The specimen comprised peripheral blood, sampled on day 0 of AZD1222 vaccination. CDR3 protein: CASTPGKGQIYLATNEKLFF. The CDR3 DNA sequence: TGTGCCAGTACCCCCGGGAAGGGACAGATATACCTTGCAACTAATGAAAAACTGTTTTTT.